This T cell receptor beta chain came from a study of cytomegalovirus exposure and HLA in healthy donors (dated by TCRdb to the late 2010s). Study-level background: A later analysis indicated that the 120 validation repertoires were generated on the platform also employed for the 600 to 750 repertoires of the first cohort. The study aimed to test whether signatures of past pathogen exposure could be identified by cataloging public T cell receptors. A separate validation cohort of approximately 120 different subjects was used in addition to the approximately 700-subject first cohort. To predict cytomegalovirus infection status, the study combined high-throughput TCR immunosequencing, statistical association of individual TCRs with disease status, and machine learning.

Overall study outcomes, separate from this receptor: In both the original and validation cohorts, the classifier was reported to diagnose cytomegalovirus status with high specificity and sensitivity. In vitro tests confirmed that a few of the cytomegalovirus-associated TCR beta chains recognize cytomegalovirus antigens. The authors suggested that the approach could potentially be generalized to other disease states and immunological phenotypes. While some public TCRs were present in many individuals, most TCR sequences turned up only very rarely across donors. A later analysis lacked HLA typing for the validation cohort, so it scored co-occurrence in that cohort across all 120 or so repertoires. A later analysis found that TCRs clustered in the first cohort also tended to co-occur in the approximately 120 validation repertoires, with approximately 94% of cluster scores above 0. A total of fewer than 200 TCR beta chains were listed by the study as associated with cytomegalovirus.

Donors formed part of the validation cohort, which comprised 120 subjects and was distinct from the first cohort of under 750 subjects. Libraries were made using the immunoSEQ multiplex PCR assay. The study's own analysis went as follows. A statistical classification framework was built for diagnosing cytomegalovirus status from the catalog of TCR beta chain sequences. The clones in this table, taken by TCRdb from immuneACCESS, are in-frame only. Not every clone is retained; where verified, under half of the shortfall comes from an unresolved V gene, and the cause of the rest is unknown. V, J and clone size were drawn from that table, and D and trimming were deduced from the DNA. Present in this sample are some 130,000 clones, about 80% of which were seen just once. Approximately 30% of the sample comes from the top ten. Deletion took 5 bases off V and 4 bases off J, with a span of 11 bases between the germline ends. The CDR3 has 13 amino acids, counting the end cysteine and phenylalanine. The DNA shown is the 39-base CDR3, in frame from base 1. The germline V gene gives CDR1 as SGHTA and CDR2 as FQGNSA.

Turning to this clone: It has no known antigen specificity. Base-call qualities are not available, and no considerably larger clone is one nucleotide away.

The sequence is built from TRBV7-2 and TRBJ1-2, with the D segment identity uncertain. This clonotype was sampled from a man aged 30 to 45 in good health and CMV-seropositive. The specimen was PBMCs. The CDR3 region: CASSGGRSYGYTF. In nucleotide form, the sequence is TGTGCCAGCAGCGGAGGCCGAAGCTATGGCTACACCTTC.